This T cell receptor (beta chain) was observed in a study of control samples from healthy donors and cancer patients. There are 12 residues in the CDR3. Here immunoSEQ multiplex PCR was the method, and the copy in TCRdb shows in-frame clones only, minus some. The sample contains some 150,000 clones, 91% of which appear only once. J is TRBJ2-5 and V is TRBV21-1; the tabulated D call, TRBD2, remains unverified against the DNA. TRBV21-1 is classified as a pseudogene. This sequence originates from a woman aged 25 to 39 in good health. The material sequenced was blood. The chain's CDR3 is CASTSAAETQYF. DNA for the CDR3: TGTGCCAGCACTAGCGCGGCAGAGACCCAGTACTTC.